The 19 T cell receptor beta chains listed next were all sequenced from one sample in a study of blood T cell repertoires in COVID-19. TCRdb's table, derived via immunoSEQ multiplex PCR, lists solely in-frame clones and lacks some. The table records some 55,000 clones, 90% of them present only once. Sequenced: peripheral blood. Receptor source: a woman between 40 and 55 years old with active COVID-19.

The CDR3: CAISPGSSGGNTGELFF. Here the CDR3 DNA reads TGTGCCATCAGCCCCGGATCTAGCGGGGGGAACACCGGGGAGCTGTTTTTT. This chain links TRBV10-3 with TRBJ2-2, with 10 bases matching TRBD2. The CDR3 covers 17 residues. V shed 6 bases and J 1 base; nucleotides not matched to a gene: 8. CDR1 is ENHRY and CDR2 is SYGVKD in the germline V gene.

The chain links TRBV2 to TRBJ2-7; 9 nucleotides agree with TRBD1. The CDR3 length is 15 residues. The ends lost 6 bases at V and 1 base at J; junction bases unmatched: 7. Looked up from germline, CDR1 is SNHLY and CDR2 is FYNNEI. CDR3 amino acids: CASRGADRGSYEQYF. The CDR3 nucleotides read TGTGCCAGCAGGGGAGCGGACAGGGGTTCCTACGAGCAGTACTTC.

The genes are TRBV20-1 and TRBJ1-2; the match to TRBD1 covers 7 bases. V dropped 3 bases and J dropped 7; count of bases not matched to a gene: 11. The CDR3 is made up of 14 amino acids. Germline V lookup: CDR1 DFQATT, CDR2 SNEGSKA (reference sequence). CDR3 residues: CSASRDRVVSGYTF. The CDR3 region has the DNA TGCAGTGCTAGTCGAGACAGGGTGGTCTCTGGCTACACCTTC.

The V gene is TRBV7-9, the J gene TRBJ2-3; TRBD2 matches at 10 bases. V lost 5 bases and J lost 2; bases outside the gene matches: 4. The CDR3 consists of 15 residues. In germline, CDR1 is SEHNR, CDR2 FQNEAQ (reference sequence). DNA of the CDR3: TGTGCCAGCAGCCCTAGCGGGGGACCCACAGATACGCAGTATTTT. Encoded protein: CASSPSGGPTDTQYF.

In DNA, the CDR3 is TGTGCCAGCAGCTTGGGGCAGGGGGTAGCTTTCTTT. Its protein is CASSLGQGVAFF. This sequence joins TRBV5-4 and TRBJ1-1; 7 nucleotides line up with TRBD1. The CDR3 sequence is 12 residues long. The trim removed 0 bases at V and 10 bases at J, leaving 3 bases unmatched. From germline, CDR1 is SGHNT and CDR2 YYREEE (reference sequence).

The chain has TRBV5-1 and TRBJ2-3, with 12 bases aligning to TRBD2. Germline CDR1 is SGHRS and CDR2 is YFSETQ. Trimming cost V 4 bases and J 1 base; bases outside gene matches: 4. The CDR3 runs to 16 residues. CDR3 loop: CASSLRLAGGTDTQYF. CDR3 nucleotide sequence: TGCGCCAGCAGCCTCAGACTAGCGGGGGGCACAGATACGCAGTATTTT.

The table lists this clone with a few counts. V is TRBV19 and J is TRBJ1-6, with 7 nucleotides matching TRBD1. The CDR3 runs 15 residues. V was clipped by 11 bases and J by 4 bases; unmatched bases: 11. CDR1 and CDR2 (germline): LNHDA, SQIVND (reference sequence). CDR3 sequence reads: CASAEGGQYNSPLHF. DNA for the CDR3: TGTGCCTCCGCCGAGGGGGGACAGTATAATTCACCCCTCCACTTT.

The CDR3 reads CASSIARGGASNEQFF. The CDR3 region has the DNA TGTGCCAGTAGTATAGCTCGCGGGGGGGCCTCCAATGAGCAGTTCTTC. This chain connects TRBV19 to TRBJ2-1; 9 bases agree with TRBD2. This CDR3 has 16 residues. Germline V gives CDR1 LNHDA, CDR2 SQIVND (reference sequence). J was trimmed by 6 bases and V by 1 base; bases with no gene match: 7.

CDR3 region: CASKNNRGQGTEAFF. CDR3 nucleotides: TGTGCCAGTAAAAACAACAGGGGGCAGGGCACTGAAGCTTTCTTT. The chain joins TRBV19 to TRBJ1-1; 9 bases line up with TRBD1. The trim removed 7 bases at V and 4 bases at J, leaving 10 bases unmatched. This CDR3 has 15 amino acids. Germline V gene sequence: CDR1 LNHDA, CDR2 SQIVND (reference sequence). Filled out from reference TRBV19 and TRBJ1-1, the complete variable domain reads DGGITQSPKYLFRKEGQNVTLSCEQNLNHDAMYWYRQDPGQGLRLIYYSQIVNDFQKGDIAEGYSVSREKKESFPLTVTSAQKNPTAFYLCASKNNRGQGTEAFFGQGTRLTVV.

The chain joins TRBV10-3 to TRBJ1-5; TRBD1 agrees at 8 bases. CDR1 is ENHRY and CDR2 is SYGVKD in the germline V gene. The V gene end was trimmed by 6 bases and the J gene end by 3 bases; junction bases not matched to a gene: 13. This CDR3 spans 17 amino acids. The CDR3 region is CAISDPGQGRANQPQHF. In DNA form, the CDR3 reads TGTGCCATCAGCGACCCCGGACAGGGAAGAGCCAATCAGCCCCAGCATTTT.

The gene calls are TRBV15 and TRBJ2-1; D is unresolved. The V gene lost 4 bases and the J gene lost 7 bases, with 11 bases spanning the gap. The germline gives CDR1 LNHNV, CDR2 YYDKDF (reference sequence). The CDR3 is 13 residues long. This CDR3 is CATSKRLENEQFF. The DNA for the CDR3 is TGTGCCACCAGCAAGAGACTGGAGAATGAGCAGTTCTTC.

The CDR3 reads CASTQGTGGLQNTGELFF. The DNA of the CDR3 is TGTGCCAGTACCCAAGGGACAGGGGGACTCCAGAACACCGGGGAGCTGTTTTTT. The chain has TRBV19 and TRBJ2-2; 11 bases agree with TRBD1. This CDR3 is built from 18 residues. With V trimmed by 7 bases and J by 1 base, 11 bases remained unmatched. Germline lookup yields CDR1 LNHDA and CDR2 SQIVND (reference sequence).

This chain uses TRBV5-1 with TRBJ2-5; D possibly corresponds to TRBD1 (6 bases). CDR3 size: 16 residues. Germline-derived CDR1 and CDR2 are SGHRS and YFSETQ. Trimming removed 0 bases from V and 2 bases from J, with 14 bases in between. CDR3 sequence: CASSLGPRGIQETQYF. The CDR3 coding sequence is TGCGCCAGCAGCTTGGGCCCCAGGGGTATACAAGAGACCCAGTACTTC.

CDR3 in amino acids: CASSLDYRDGYAEAFF. The CDR3 DNA reads TGTGCCAGCAGCTTAGATTACAGGGATGGATACGCTGAAGCTTTCTTT. V and J are TRBV11-3 and TRBJ1-1; a weak D match, TRBD1 (6 bases). V was clipped by 0 bases and J by 6 bases, with 17 bases between them. Germline V CDR1 and CDR2: SGHNT, YENEEA. The CDR3 has 16 amino acids.

The chain employs TRBV19 and TRBJ1-2; D perhaps matches TRBD1 (6 bases). CDR3 length: 13 residues. The germline gives CDR1 LNHDA, CDR2 SQIVND (reference sequence). The V end was cut by 8 bases, the J end by 4 bases, with 14 bases between. The DNA for the CDR3 is TGTGCCAGTGGCCGGGACAATCCCTATGGCTACACCTTC. Its protein is CASGRDNPYGYTF.

The chain joins TRBV5-1 to TRBJ2-7, with D unresolved. Per the germline V gene, CDR1 is SGHRS and CDR2 is YFSETQ. Trimming left V 4 bases short and J 2 bases short, with 10 bases between. This CDR3 spans 13 amino acids. The DNA for the CDR3 is TGCGCCAGCAGCCTAGGATTTGCCTACGAGCAGTACTTC. Residues: CASSLGFAYEQYF.

The gene calls are TRBV7-2 and TRBJ2-3; D not certain. The CDR3 is 16 amino acids. Germline CDR1 and CDR2: SGHTA and FQGNSA. V lost 1 base, J lost 0 bases, and 11 bases lay in between. The chain's CDR3 is CASSLVGSQSTDTQYF. The CDR3 region has the DNA TGTGCCAGCAGCTTAGTAGGTAGCCAAAGCACAGATACGCAGTATTTT.

The chain recombines TRBV6-5 with TRBJ1-1; TRBD1 agrees at 7 bases. The length of the CDR3 is 14 residues. Trimming at V came to 4 bases and at J to 5 bases, leaving 7 bases not matched to a gene. Looked up from germline, CDR1 is MNHEY and CDR2 is SVGAGI. DNA of the CDR3: TGTGCCAGCAGTTCTAGACAGGGTAGTACTGAAGCTTTCTTT. It codes for CASSSRQGSTEAFF.

The CDR3: CASSIGGGTEAFF. The CDR3 DNA follows: TGTGCCAGTAGTATAGGGGGGGGCACTGAAGCTTTCTTT. The V call is TRBV19, the J call TRBJ1-1; tentatively, D is TRBD1 (5 bases). The CDR3 has 13 amino acids. CDR1 is LNHDA and CDR2 is SQIVND in the germline V gene (reference sequence). Trimming shortened V by 1 base and J by 4 bases, and 7 bases separated the two germline ends. Complete variable domain (other parts from reference TRBV19 and TRBJ1-1): DGGITQSPKYLFRKEGQNVTLSCEQNLNHDAMYWYRQDPGQGLRLIYYSQIVNDFQKGDIAEGYSVSREKKESFPLTVTSAQKNPTAFYLCASSIGGGTEAFFGQGTRLTVV.